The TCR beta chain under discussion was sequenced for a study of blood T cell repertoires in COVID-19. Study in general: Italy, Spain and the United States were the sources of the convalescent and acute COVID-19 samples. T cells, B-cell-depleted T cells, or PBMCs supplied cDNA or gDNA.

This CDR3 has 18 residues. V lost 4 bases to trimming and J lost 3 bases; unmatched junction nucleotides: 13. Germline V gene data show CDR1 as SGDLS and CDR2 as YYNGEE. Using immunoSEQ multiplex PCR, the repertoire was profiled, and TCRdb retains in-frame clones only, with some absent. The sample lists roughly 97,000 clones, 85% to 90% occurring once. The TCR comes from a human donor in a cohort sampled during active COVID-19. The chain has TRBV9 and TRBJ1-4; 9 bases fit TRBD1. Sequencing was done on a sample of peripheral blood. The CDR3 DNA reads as TGTGCCAGCAGCTCTCAACGTGGACAGGGGACCTCTAATGAAAAACTGTTTTTT. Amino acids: CASSSQRGQGTSNEKLFF.